This T cell receptor (beta chain) was captured by sequencing in a study of lymphopenia after photon versus proton radiotherapy. The CDR3 length is 18 residues. With 4 bases clipped from V and 2 bases from J, the junction kept 15 bases outside the gene matches. Germline loops: CDR1 SGHNT, CDR2 YYREEE (reference sequence). TCRdb's table, derived via immunoSEQ multiplex PCR, lists solely in-frame clones and lacks some. The sample has about 62,000 clones; roughly 87% are singletons. The genes are TRBV5-4 and TRBJ2-3; 8 bases are a match to TRBD2. This TCR was recovered from an older man with esophageal cancer. The input for sequencing was peripheral blood, taken from a patient treated with proton-based radiotherapy. The CDR3 DNA reads TGTGCCAGCAGCCCTCCCCCCCGCGGGGGGCCTGACACAGATACGCAGTATTTT. It specifies CASSPPPRGGPDTDTQYF.